The clone carrying this T cell receptor (beta chain) was seen only a few times. The V gene lost 1 base and the J gene lost 7 bases, with 7 bases spanning the gap. This CDR3 contains 12 residues. The germline V gene encodes CDR1 LGHDT and CDR2 YNNKEL (reference sequence). This specimen belongs to a study of T-cell reconstitution after alpha-beta-depleted transplantation in children. Using unique molecular identifiers, the investigators prepared the TCRbeta library. TCRdb ran MiXCR on the PCR reads and lists one entry per CDR3 protein. The sample lists 250,000 to 350,000 distinct CDR3 sequences, approximately 9.6% occurring once.

The receptor was derived from a human donor who donated a stem cell graft to a child with SCID. V usage is TRBV3-1 and J usage is TRBJ1-2; a weak D match, TRBD1 (5 bases). The sample here was PBMCs from the stem cell graft donor, taken from the stem cell graft. The CDR3 is CASSQAGTGYTF. Written as DNA, the CDR3 is TGTGCCAGCAGCCAAGCAGGGACTGGCTACACCTTC.